This TCR beta chain was profiled in a study of tumor-infiltrating lymphocytes in primary liver carcinoma. Study as a whole: Those enrolled were patients of both sexes, who were aged 30 to 69 years. Whole-study results and caveats: Among top clones, only about 7.5-24% appeared in all five tumor regions.

DNA and RNA were both co-extracted from 20-30 mg of bulk tissue that had not been sorted. Each tumor sample had over 90% viable tumor cells. The CDR3 has 12 residues. Trimming stripped 3 bases from V and 16 bases from J, with 16 bases between. Germline V gene data show CDR1 as KGHSH and CDR2 as LQKENI. Starting from approximately 500 ng of total RNA, TCR beta cDNA was produced with a primer in the constant region. Three nested multiplex PCR rounds, a slightly modified ARM-PCR, produced the libraries for TCR beta. A C-beta reverse primer was combined with TRBV1-TRBV30 forward primers in the first two PCR rounds, and each round had 10 cycles. From the multiplex PCR reads, TCRdb called clonotypes with MiXCR, one entry per CDR3 protein. The top ten clones hold 15% to 20% of a sample with approximately 37,000 distinct CDR3 sequences, approximately 73% of them seen once. Notes on this clonotype: What it binds is not known.

The V and J genes are TRBV18 and TRBJ2-1, with a possible D match to TRBD1 (5 bases). The sequence was obtained from a man between 40 and 49 years old with primary liver carcinoma and hepatitis B virus infection. Sequencing input: liver tumor tissue from sampling region 4. Regarding subset: tumor region T4, right-lateral pole. This CDR3 reads CASSPNPLGHFF. CDR3 sequence (DNA): TGTGCCAGCTCACCGAACCCCTTGGGGCACTTCTTC.